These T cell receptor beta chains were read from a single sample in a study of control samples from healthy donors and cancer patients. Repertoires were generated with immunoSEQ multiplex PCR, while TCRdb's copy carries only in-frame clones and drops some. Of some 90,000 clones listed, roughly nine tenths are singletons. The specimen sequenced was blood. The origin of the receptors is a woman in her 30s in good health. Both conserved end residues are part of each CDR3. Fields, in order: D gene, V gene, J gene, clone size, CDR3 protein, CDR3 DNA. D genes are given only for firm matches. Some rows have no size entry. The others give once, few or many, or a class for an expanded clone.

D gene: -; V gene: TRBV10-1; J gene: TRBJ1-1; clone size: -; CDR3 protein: CASSESYWDRRF; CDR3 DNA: TGCGCCAGCAGTGAGTCGTATTGGGACCGTCGCTTT
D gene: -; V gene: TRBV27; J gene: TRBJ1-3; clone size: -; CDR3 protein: CASMSRGDTGNTIYF; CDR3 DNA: TGTGCCAGCATGAGCAGGGGCGATACTGGAAACACCATATATTTT
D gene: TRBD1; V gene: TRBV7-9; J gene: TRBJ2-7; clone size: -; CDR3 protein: CASSPGGAFYEQYF; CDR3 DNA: TGTGCCAGCAGCCCAGGGGGCGCCTTCTACGAGCAGTACTTC
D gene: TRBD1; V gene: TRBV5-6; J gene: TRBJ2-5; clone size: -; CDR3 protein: CASSLVPGTGGRETQYF; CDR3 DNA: TGTGCCAGCAGCTTGGTACCTGGGACAGGGGGCAGGGAGACCCAGTACTTC
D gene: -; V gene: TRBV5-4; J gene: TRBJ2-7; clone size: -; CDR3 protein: CASSLAGTAYEQYF; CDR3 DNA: TGTGCCAGCAGCTTGGCCGGAACAGCCTACGAGCAGTACTTC
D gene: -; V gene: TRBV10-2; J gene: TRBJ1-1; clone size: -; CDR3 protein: CASSEPRGTEAFF; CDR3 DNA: TGCGCCAGCAGTGAGCCGAGGGGAACTGAAGCTTTCTTT
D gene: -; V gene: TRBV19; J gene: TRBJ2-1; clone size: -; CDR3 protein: CATTSASGLYNEQFF; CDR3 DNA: TGTGCCACTACCTCCGCCAGCGGCCTCTACAATGAGCAGTTCTTC
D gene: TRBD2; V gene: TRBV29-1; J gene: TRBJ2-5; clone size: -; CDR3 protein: CSVGLAGGQETQYF; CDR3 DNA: TGCAGCGTCGGACTAGCGGGGGGGCAGGAGACCCAGTACTTC
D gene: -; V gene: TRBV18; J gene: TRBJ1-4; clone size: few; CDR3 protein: CASSPRLTATNEKLFF; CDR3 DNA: TGTGCCAGCTCACCTCGCCTTACAGCAACTAATGAAAAACTGTTTTTT
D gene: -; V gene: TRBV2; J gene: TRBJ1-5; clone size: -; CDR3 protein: CASSKQESNQPQHF; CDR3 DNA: TGTGCCAGCAGTAAACAAGAAAGCAATCAGCCCCAGCATTTT
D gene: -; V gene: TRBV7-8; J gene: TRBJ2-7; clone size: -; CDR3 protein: CASSTSTGPYEQYF; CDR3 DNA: TGTGCCAGCAGCACCTCGACAGGCCCCTACGAGCAGTACTTC
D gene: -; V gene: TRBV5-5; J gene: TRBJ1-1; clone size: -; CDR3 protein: CASSPTSQSTEAFF; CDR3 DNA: TGTGCCAGCAGCCCGACATCACAGTCCACTGAAGCTTTCTTT
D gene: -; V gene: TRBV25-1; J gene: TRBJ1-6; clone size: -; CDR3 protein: CASSESGDASPLHF; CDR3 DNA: TGTGCCAGCAGTGAATCGGGGGATGCTTCACCCCTCCACTTT
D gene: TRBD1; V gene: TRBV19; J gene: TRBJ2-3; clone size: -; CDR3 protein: CASSIKQGDADTQYF; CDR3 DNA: TGTGCCAGTAGTATTAAACAGGGGGATGCAGATACGCAGTATTTT
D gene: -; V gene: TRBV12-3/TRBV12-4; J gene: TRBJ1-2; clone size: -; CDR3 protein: CASSLSNYGYTF; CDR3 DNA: TGTGCCAGCAGCCTGTCTAACTATGGCTACACCTTC
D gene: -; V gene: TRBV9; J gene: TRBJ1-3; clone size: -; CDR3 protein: CASSVYSGLGNTIYF; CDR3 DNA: TGTGCCAGCAGCGTATATTCCGGCCTCGGAAACACCATATATTTT
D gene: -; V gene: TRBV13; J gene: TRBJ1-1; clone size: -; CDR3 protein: CASDKGTMNTEAFF; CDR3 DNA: TGTGCCAGTGACAAGGGGACCATGAACACTGAAGCTTTCTTT
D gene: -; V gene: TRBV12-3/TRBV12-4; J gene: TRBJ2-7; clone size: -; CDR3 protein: CASSFSRGIADF; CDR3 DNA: TGTGCCAGCAGTTTCTCTCGGGGGATCGCCGATTTC
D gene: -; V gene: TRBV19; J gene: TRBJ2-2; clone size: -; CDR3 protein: CASSIEGNTGELFF; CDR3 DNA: TGTGCCAGTAGTATAGAAGGAAACACCGGGGAGCTGTTTTTT
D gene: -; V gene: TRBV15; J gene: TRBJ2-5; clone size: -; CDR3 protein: CATSRGTLQETQYF; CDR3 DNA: TGTGCCACCAGCAGAGGGACATTACAAGAGACCCAGTACTTC
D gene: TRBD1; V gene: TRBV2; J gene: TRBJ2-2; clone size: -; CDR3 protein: CASRAGTGGRELFF; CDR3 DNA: TGTGCCAGCAGAGCCGGGACAGGGGGCCGGGAGCTGTTTTTT